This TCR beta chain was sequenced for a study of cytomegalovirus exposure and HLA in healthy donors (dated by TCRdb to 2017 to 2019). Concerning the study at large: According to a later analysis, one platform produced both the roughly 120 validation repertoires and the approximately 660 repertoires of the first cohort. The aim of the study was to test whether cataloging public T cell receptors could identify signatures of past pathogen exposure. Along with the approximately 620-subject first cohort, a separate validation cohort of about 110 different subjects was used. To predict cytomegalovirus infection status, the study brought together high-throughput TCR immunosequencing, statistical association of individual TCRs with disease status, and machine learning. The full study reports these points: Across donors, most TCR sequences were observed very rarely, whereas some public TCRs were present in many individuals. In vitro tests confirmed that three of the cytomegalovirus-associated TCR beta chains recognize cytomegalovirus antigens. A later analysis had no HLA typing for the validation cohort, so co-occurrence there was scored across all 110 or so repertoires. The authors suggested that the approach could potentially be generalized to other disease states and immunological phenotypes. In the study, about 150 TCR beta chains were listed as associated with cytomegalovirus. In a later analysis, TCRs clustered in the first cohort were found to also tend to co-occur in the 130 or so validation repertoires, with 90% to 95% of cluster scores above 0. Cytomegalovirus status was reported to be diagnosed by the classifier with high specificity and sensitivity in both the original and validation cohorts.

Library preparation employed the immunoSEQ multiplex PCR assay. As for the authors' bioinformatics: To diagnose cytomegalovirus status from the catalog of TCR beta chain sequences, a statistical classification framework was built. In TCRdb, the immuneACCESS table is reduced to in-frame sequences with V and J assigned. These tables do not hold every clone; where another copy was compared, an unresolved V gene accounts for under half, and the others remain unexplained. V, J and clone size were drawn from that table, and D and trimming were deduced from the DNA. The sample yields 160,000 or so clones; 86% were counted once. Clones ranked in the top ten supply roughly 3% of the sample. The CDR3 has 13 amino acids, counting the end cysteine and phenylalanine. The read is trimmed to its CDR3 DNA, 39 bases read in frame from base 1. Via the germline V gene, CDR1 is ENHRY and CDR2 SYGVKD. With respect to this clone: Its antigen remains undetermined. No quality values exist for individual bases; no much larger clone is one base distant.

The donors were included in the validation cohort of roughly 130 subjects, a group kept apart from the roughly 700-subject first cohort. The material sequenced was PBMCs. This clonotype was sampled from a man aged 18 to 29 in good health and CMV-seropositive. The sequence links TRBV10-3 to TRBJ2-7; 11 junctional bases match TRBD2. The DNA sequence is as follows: TGTGCTTCCCTAGCGGGAGGTCTCGACGAGCAGTACTTC. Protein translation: CASLAGGLDEQYF.